This T cell receptor beta chain was observed in a study of blood T cell repertoires in COVID-19 (dated by TCRdb to the early 2020s). About the full investigation: Collaborator samples came from the United States, Italy and Spain and covered acute and convalescent phases of COVID-19. The material from the prospective study consisted of cDNA or gDNA derived from T cells, B-cell-depleted T cells, or PBMCs. Deeply sampled blood TCRbeta repertoires from subjects exposed to, actively infected with, or recovered from COVID-19 were included in the dataset. The repertoires were made available in a free public database intended to serve as a resource for research on the immune response to SARS-CoV-2. The samples were drawn from two sources: the first 160 participants of the ongoing ImmuneRACE study, and 1,000 to 1,500 subjects contributed by 6 global collaborators. Nearly every sample came with metadata listing a de-identified subject ID, COVID-19 status, age in years and sex. HLA class I and class II types, where available, came from metadata supplied by the sample provider rather than from assay-based typing. Broad study findings and their caveats: The amount of clinical and demographic metadata varied by source and participant and was provided uncurated.

The germline V gene sets CDR1 to SGHTA and CDR2 to FQGNSA. The CDR3 sequence holds 14 residues, the cysteine and phenylalanine included. Only CDR3 DNA is held: 42 bases, read in frame from base 1. The germline ends are 13 bases apart after V is trimmed by 5 bases and J by 5 bases. TCRbeta CDR3 regions were amplified from genomic DNA using the immunoSEQ Assay, a bias-controlled multiplex PCR. In the authors' own workflow: The number of nucleated cells in each sample was estimated from the amplification of reference gene primers within the assay. To quantify the absolute abundance of each unique TCRbeta CDR3 rearrangement, sequence reads were collapsed and filtered. For each sample, productive Simpson clonality was calculated by taking the square root of Simpson's diversity index across productive rearrangements. TCRdb re-hosts the immuneACCESS table, in-frame sequences only. Its copies lack some clones; in the studies checked, an unresolved V gene accounts for under half of them, and the cause for the rest is not known. The D gene and trimming were derived from the DNA, and the V and J assignments and clone size from that table. Across this sample there are 150,000 or so clones, with roughly 84% seen only once. In total, the top ten clones hold 5.8% of the sample.

Participants in the prospective study were aged about 18 to 89 years, lived in over 20 United States geographic areas, and enrolled through a virtual design. In the prospective study, participants were assigned to cohorts based on the clinical history participants reported in a screening survey and a study questionnaire. Exposed participants had been in contact, within 2 weeks of entering the study, with a person who had a PCR-confirmed or clinician-diagnosed case of COVID-19. In the prospective study, mobile phlebotomists collected whole blood, serum and a nasopharyngeal or oropharyngeal swab from each participant. Prospective study participants could optionally give additional blood draws and questionnaires over a roughly two-month period. Before DNA extraction, blood samples from the prospective study were shipped at room temperature or frozen. On this clone itself: Its antigen has not been determined. Base qualities are not recorded, but no much larger clone differs from it by a single base.

The rearrangement joined TRBV7-2 to TRBJ1-5; the D gene is unclear. The sequence came from a woman between 45 and 60 years old who had been exposed to COVID-19. The material sequenced was PBMCs or T cells enriched from blood (not recorded which). The CDR3 reads as follows: CASSLIGLDQPQHF. The DNA sequence follows: TGTGCCAGCAGCCTGATCGGTTTGGATCAGCCCCAGCATTTT.